This T cell receptor beta chain appears in the sequencing data of a study of post-analysis software for immune sequencing data. Turning to the study itself: The patients showed relapsing-remitting, secondary progressive and progressive-relapsing multiple sclerosis courses. Study-level points and caveats: Several TRBV segments occurring more often in patients than controls included TRBV5-6, TRBV5-1 and TRBV20-1.

Unique molecular identifiers were present in the TCR beta cDNA libraries. Each CDR3 protein gets one entry after TCRdb re-called the PCR reads with MiXCR. The sample comprises 740,000 or so distinct CDR3 sequences, around 50% of which are singletons, and approximately 4.4% rests with the top ten. This CDR3 has 16 residues. CDR1 and CDR2 from the germline V gene are DFQATT and SNEGSKA (reference sequence). The V gene end was trimmed by 6 bases and the J gene end by 4 bases; junction bases not matched to a gene: 8. Concerning this clonotype itself: Its antigen is currently unknown.

Sequenced sample: blood. This chain uses TRBV20-1 with TRBJ2-1; 14 nucleotides align to TRBD2. The receptor was isolated from a girl under 18 with multiple sclerosis. The CDR3 nucleotides are TGCAGTGCGTCCGGACTAGCGGGGGGTCAGTACAATGAGCAGTTCTTC. As protein: CSASGLAGGQYNEQFF.